The 27 T cell receptor beta chains in this list originate from one sample, sequenced in a study of blood T cells in healthy people across ages. Sample-barcoded 5' priming and a J-beta primer mix drove a second PCR of roughly 6 to 12 cycles. TCRdb called the 5' RACE reads again in MiXCR, with one record for every CDR3 protein. The repertoire holds some 1.5 million distinct CDR3 sequences, with 28% as singletons. The sequenced material came from blood. The receptors were gathered from a woman aged 30 to 39 in good health.

This clonotype was detected a few times. The chain uses TRBV6-1 and TRBJ2-1; possible D gene TRBD2, 6 bases. This CDR3 comprises 12 residues. Germline V gene data show CDR1 as MNHNS and CDR2 as SASEGT. V was pared by 6 bases and J by 9 bases, with 12 bases between. The CDR3 DNA reads TGTGCCAGCAGGGGCACTAGCTTTGAGCAGTTCTTC. Amino acid sequence: CASRGTSFEQFF.

V usage is TRBV11-2 and J usage is TRBJ1-2; D ambiguous. CDR1 is SGHAT and CDR2 is FQNNGV in the germline V gene. The length of the CDR3 is 14 residues. V was cut by 2 bases and J by 8 bases, with 15 bases left in between. CDR3 in DNA: TGTGCCAGCAGCTTAAACCCCTTTACGGACGGCTACACCTTC. It specifies CASSLNPFTDGYTF.

The V and J genes are TRBV28 and TRBJ2-5; 7 nucleotides agree with TRBD1. Germline CDR1 reads MDHEN; CDR2 reads SYDVKM. V lost 7 bases and J lost 6; bases outside the gene matches: 11. The CDR3 has 14 residues. The DNA for the CDR3 is TGTGCCAGCACCCTGGACAGGACCAGGCAGACCCAGTACTTC. It yields the protein CASTLDRTRQTQYF.

The chain carries TRBV28 and TRBJ1-5, with D possibly being TRBD1 (5 bases). CDR1 MDHEN and CDR2 SYDVKM come from the germline V gene. The V end was cut by 3 bases, the J end by 6 bases, with 15 bases between. This CDR3 is 15 amino acids long. CDR3 DNA sequence: TGTGCCAGCAGTTTCTCAAGGGGCTTGGGTCAGCCCCAGCATTTT. It yields the protein CASSFSRGLGQPQHF.

Concerning this clonotype itself: Germline is not matched at one junction end, which may reflect a read error. J is TRBJ2-1 and V is TRBV24-1; 10 nucleotides line up with TRBD2. The CDR3 totals 15 residues. CDR1 and CDR2 (germline): KGHDR, SFDVKD. The CDR3 protein is CATSEGTSGNDEQFF. Here the CDR3 DNA reads TGTGCCACCAGTGAAGGAACTAGCGGGAACGATGAACAGTTCTTC.

This clonotype was observed at least ten times. The chain employs TRBV12-3 or TRBV12-4 and TRBJ2-7; no clear D gene. The CDR3 runs to 14 residues. The ends were cut back, 1 base at V and 2 bases at J, with 9 bases in the middle. The CDR3 DNA is TGTGCCAGCAGTTTAGGCAGGATGACCTACGAGCAGTACTTC. This codes for CASSLGRMTYEQYF.

The chain has TRBV7-6 and TRBJ2-1, with TRBD2 matching 12 bases. Germline CDR1 is SGHVS and CDR2 is FNYEAQ. Losses at the gene ends were 2 bases for V and 10 bases for J; bases not matched to a gene: 6. The CDR3 contains 15 residues. The CDR3 here is CASSLTASGRGEQFF. The DNA for the CDR3 is TGTGCCAGCAGCTTAACGGCTAGCGGGAGGGGGGAGCAGTTCTTC.

A single count supports this clonotype. V gene TRBV7-6 combines with J gene TRBJ2-5, with 8 bases matching TRBD2. CDR1 and CDR2 from the germline V gene are SGHVS and FNYEAQ. CDR3 size: 16 residues. V lost 2 bases to trimming and J lost 11 bases; unmatched junction nucleotides: 16. Here the CDR3 reads CASSLIREGSYNEQYF. CDR3 nucleotides: TGTGCCAGCAGCTTAATACGGGAGGGTTCCTACAATGAGCAGTACTTC.

CDR3 amino acids: CASSAQVQETQYF. The CDR3 DNA is TGCGCCAGCAGTGCACAGGTCCAAGAGACCCAGTACTTC. The rearrangement joins TRBV10-2 to TRBJ2-5; possible D gene TRBD1, 5 bases. CDR3 length equals 13 residues. The germline V gene encodes CDR1 WSHSY and CDR2 SAAADI. Trimming shortened V by 4 bases and J by 1 base, and 7 bases separated the two germline ends.

The V gene is TRBV7-2, the J gene TRBJ2-5; 9 bases map to TRBD2. V shed 5 bases, J shed 2 bases, and the junction held 9 bases outside the gene matches. In germline, CDR1 is SGHTA, CDR2 FQGNSA. The CDR3 spans 16 residues. In nucleotides, the CDR3 is TGTGCCAGCAGCCCCCTGGTCCTAGCGGGACAAGAGACCCAGTACTTC. Translated, it gives CASSPLVLAGQETQYF.

This clonotype occurred a few times. V usage is TRBV7-6 and J usage is TRBJ2-7; 10 bases line up with TRBD2. Germline V gives CDR1 SGHVS, CDR2 FNYEAQ. CDR3 length equals 13 residues. Losses at the gene ends were 2 bases for V and 12 bases for J; bases not matched to a gene: 7. The DNA for the CDR3 is TGTGCCAGCAGCTTATTGCTAGCGGGAGTGTTGTACTTC. Its protein product is CASSLLLAGVLYF.

The sample holds a few counts of this clonotype. The chain uses TRBV28 and TRBJ2-7; 8 bases map to TRBD1. The CDR3 has 17 residues. V was pared by 7 bases and J by 3 bases, with 17 bases of the junction left unmatched. Germline CDR1 is MDHEN and CDR2 is SYDVKM. CDR3 nucleotides: TGTGCCAGCACTCTCCCAGCCGGGCAGGGGGCGTTCTACGAGCAGTACTTC. Translated: CASTLPAGQGAFYEQYF.

This sequence joins TRBV3-1 and TRBJ2-3; D remains unclear. Between the trimmed V and J ends, which lost 2 bases and 2 bases, there was a span of 8 bases. Germline CDR1 reads LGHDT; CDR2 reads YNNKEL (reference sequence). The length of the CDR3 is 14 residues. The CDR3, as DNA: TGTGCCAGCAGCCAAATGTATACCACAGATACGCAGTATTTT. Amino acids: CASSQMYTTDTQYF.

This clonotype was seen many times. The J gene is TRBJ2-4, the V gene TRBV4-3; a possible D gene is TRBD2 (6 bases). The germline CDR1 and CDR2 sequences are LGHNA and YSLEER. The V and J ends lost 1 base and 5 bases respectively, with 12 bases between them. There are 15 residues in the CDR3. This CDR3 is CASSQAYSGQNIQYF. The CDR3 DNA follows: TGCGCCAGCAGCCAAGCGTATAGCGGCCAAAACATTCAGTACTTC.

This chain links TRBV29-1 with TRBJ2-4, with D possibly being TRBD1 (5 bases). Per germline, CDR1 SQVTM and CDR2 ANQGSEA. The CDR3 runs 11 residues. Trimming took off 3 bases at V and 9 bases at J, with 9 bases between the two ends. The CDR3 region has the DNA TGCAGCGTTGAGGACAATCGCATTCAGTACTTC. It codes for CSVEDNRIQYF. The variable domain in full, completed from reference TRBV29-1 and TRBJ2-4, reads SAVISQKPSRDICQRGTSLTIQCQVDSQVTMMFWYRQQPGQSLTLIATANQGSEATYESGFVIDKFPISRPNLTFSTLTVSNMSPEDSSIYLCSVEDNRIQYFGAGTRLSVL.

The chain is built from TRBV30 and TRBJ1-2, with D possibly TRBD1 on 5 matching bases. V lost 0 bases and J 8 bases, leaving 13 bases between the germline ends. Per the germline V gene, CDR1 is GTSNPN and CDR2 is SVGIG (reference sequence). There are 13 residues in the CDR3. The CDR3 is CAWSVARVVGYTF. The CDR3 DNA reads as TGTGCCTGGAGTGTAGCCAGGGTTGTCGGCTACACCTTC.

The J gene is TRBJ2-7, the V gene TRBV12-3 or TRBV12-4, with 10 bases lining up with TRBD2. The V segment lost 8 bases and the J segment 0 bases; nucleotides outside the gene matches: 4. This CDR3 spans 14 amino acids. CDR3: CASGERGGSYEQYF. CDR3 coding DNA: TGTGCCAGCGGCGAGCGGGGGGGCTCCTACGAGCAGTACTTC.

The sample holds a few counts of this clonotype. The rearrangement links TRBV6-2 or TRBV6-3 to TRBJ1-2; D is unresolved. The CDR3 has 13 residues. Trimming took 6 bases from V and 6 from J, leaving 14 bases between them. Germline V gene lookup returns CDR1 MNHEY and CDR2 SVGEGT. This chain's CDR3 is CASSYAPFHGYTF. The CDR3 nucleotides are TGTGCCAGCAGCTACGCGCCCTTCCATGGCTACACCTTC.

The CDR3 DNA sequence: TGTGCCAGCAGTTTTCGGGCAGTCGAGCAGTACTTC. Amino acids: CASSFRAVEQYF. The chain uses TRBV12-3 or TRBV12-4 and TRBJ2-7; the D is unclear. The CDR3 runs to 12 residues. Trimming took 3 bases from V and 6 from J, leaving 9 bases between them.

The gene calls are TRBV12-3 or TRBV12-4 and TRBJ1-5; 9 bases align to TRBD1. V was pared by 10 bases and J by 4 bases, with 8 bases of the junction left unmatched. The CDR3 loop spans 14 amino acids. The chain's CDR3 is CATNPGQGNQPQHF. The CDR3 region has the DNA TGTGCCACTAATCCGGGACAGGGAAATCAGCCCCAGCATTTT.

The chain combines TRBV20-1 with TRBJ2-5; 10 bases line up with TRBD2. The germline V gene encodes CDR1 DFQATT and CDR2 SNEGSKA (reference sequence). V was clipped by 0 bases and J by 6 bases; unmatched bases: 13. The CDR3 is 17 amino acids. CDR3 amino acids: CSAREGRLAGALKTQYF. The CDR3 DNA follows: TGCAGTGCTAGAGAAGGGCGGCTAGCGGGGGCCCTTAAGACCCAGTACTTC.

This clonotype came up a few times. The chain carries TRBV20-1 and TRBJ1-2; D is uncertain. Germline V gives CDR1 DFQATT, CDR2 SNEGSKA (reference sequence). The CDR3 extends over 13 amino acids. The V gene lost 0 bases and the J gene lost 4 bases, with 9 bases spanning the gap. CDR3 bases: TGCAGTGCTAGAGATCCTGAGGTCTATGGCTACACCTTC. Its protein is CSARDPEVYGYTF.

This clonotype has a count of ten or more. CDR3 in DNA: TGTGCCAGCAGCCCGGAGGGGTGGCTTGGTACGCAGTATTTT. Protein: CASSPEGWLGTQYF. The V gene is TRBV7-2, the J gene TRBJ2-3; tentatively, D is TRBD2 (6 bases). Deletions cut 5 bases from V and 8 bases from J, with 17 bases between. In germline, CDR1 is SGHTA, CDR2 FQGNSA. The CDR3 sequence is 14 residues long.

This clonotype was observed a handful of times. The rearrangement joins TRBV7-2 to TRBJ2-5; 7 nucleotides agree with TRBD2. The CDR3 is made up of 17 amino acids. V gave up 5 bases and J gave up 1 base; unmatched junction bases: 13. Germline values: CDR1 SGHTA, CDR2 FQGNSA. The CDR3 DNA reads as TGTGCCAGCAGCCAGGGAGTACTAGCGAGAAGCCAAGAGACCCAGTACTTC. It translates to CASSQGVLARSQETQYF.

This clonotype appeared many times. The chain links TRBV20-1 to TRBJ2-7, with 11 bases identical to TRBD1. Germline-derived CDR1 and CDR2 are DFQATT and SNEGSKA (reference sequence). This CDR3 spans 15 amino acids. V trimming: 0 bases; J trimming: 4 bases; junction bases outside the gene matches: 5. CDR3 DNA sequence: TGCAGTGCTAGAGATACCGGGACAGGGGGTTACGAGCAGTACTTC. It is translated as CSARDTGTGGYEQYF.

This rearrangement joins TRBV6-2 or TRBV6-3 to TRBJ1-2; D gene uncertain. The CDR3 sequence is 12 residues long. Germline-derived CDR1 and CDR2 are MNHEY and SVGEGT. V lost 6 bases, J lost 7 bases, and 12 bases lay in between. The CDR3 loop is CASSPQPCGYTF. Written as DNA, the CDR3 is TGTGCCAGCAGCCCGCAGCCCTGTGGCTACACCTTC.

Details on this clonotype: The junction departs from germline at one end; a sequencing error may be responsible. This sequence joins TRBV12-3 or TRBV12-4 and TRBJ2-3, with 8 positions matching TRBD2. The CDR3 is 14 amino acids. Written as DNA, the CDR3 is TGTGCCAGCAGTTTTAGCGGGAAATCAGATATGCAGTATTTT. Translation gives CASSFSGKSDMQYF.